What follows are 6 T cell receptor beta chains derived from one specimen sequenced in a study of blood T cell repertoires in COVID-19. Only in-frame clones appear in the TCRdb table, and some are missing; sequencing was by immunoSEQ multiplex PCR. The data show 150,000 or so clones, more than 75% seen once. The sequenced sample consisted of PBMCs or T cells enriched from blood (not recorded which). These receptors all come from a woman aged 50 to 60 who had recovered from COVID-19.

The CDR3 is CATSRERAGNTIYF. Written as DNA, the CDR3 is TGTGCCACCAGCAGAGAAAGAGCAGGAAACACCATATATTTT. The chain uses TRBV15 and TRBJ1-3; D ambiguous. The CDR3 is 14 residues long. V was cut by 0 bases and J by 4 bases, with 7 bases left in between. Germline assignment: CDR1 LNHNV and CDR2 YYDKDF (reference sequence).

CDR3 sequence (DNA): TGCAGCGTGGTTAGGGGCAGTAACTATGGCTACACCTTC. Its protein product is CSVVRGSNYGYTF. The genes are TRBV29-1 and TRBJ1-2; possible D gene TRBD1, 5 bases. V dropped 6 bases and J dropped 1 base, with 12 bases sitting between them. The CDR3 spans 13 residues. Looked up from germline, CDR1 is SQVTM and CDR2 is ANQGSEA.

The chain links TRBV7-2 to TRBJ2-2; no definite D call. The CDR3 is made up of 13 amino acids. Trimming shortened V by 3 bases and J by 6 bases, and 8 bases separated the two germline ends. CDR1 SGHTA and CDR2 FQGNSA come from the germline V gene. The DNA of the CDR3 is TGTGCCAGCAGCTTTCGAGCGTCCGGGGAGCTGTTTTTT. Protein product: CASSFRASGELFF.

The chain is built from TRBV24-1 and TRBJ1-2; possible D gene TRBD1, 5 bases. Germline V CDR1 and CDR2: KGHDR, SFDVKD. The CDR3 has 14 amino acids. The V gene lost 2 bases and the J gene lost 4 bases, with 10 bases spanning the gap. The CDR3 loop reads CATSDSQGVYGYTF. CDR3 nucleotide sequence: TGTGCCACCAGTGATTCCCAGGGTGTCTATGGCTACACCTTC.

The V call is TRBV5-1, the J call TRBJ2-7, with a weak D call TRBD1 (6 bases). CDR1 and CDR2 (germline): SGHRS, YFSETQ. The CDR3 length is 14 residues. Trimming took 0 bases from V and 2 from J, leaving 9 bases between them. The CDR3 is CASSLEQGPYEQYF. CDR3 in DNA: TGCGCCAGCAGCTTGGAACAGGGCCCCTACGAGCAGTACTTC. The full variable domain, with the rest looked up from reference TRBV5-1 and TRBJ2-7, is KAGVTQTPRYLIKTRGQQVTLSCSPISGHRSVSWYQQTPGQGLQFLFEYFSETQRNKGNFPGRFSGRQFSNSRSEMNVSTLELGDSALYLCASSLEQGPYEQYFGPGTRLTVT.

DNA of the CDR3: TGTGCCAGCTCACCTCAGCGGGACAGGGGAAACTATGGCTACACCTTC. It translates to CASSPQRDRGNYGYTF. The chain carries TRBV18 and TRBJ1-2, with TRBD1 matching over 10 bases. Germline V gene sequence: CDR1 KGHSH, CDR2 LQKENI. CDR3 size: 16 residues. V gave up 3 bases and J gave up 2 bases; unmatched junction bases: 6.